This T cell receptor (beta chain) was found in a study of early T cells in non-severe SARS-CoV-2 infection. Study context: With bulk RNA from unsorted whole blood as input, sequencing yielded unpaired chains.

The library protocol tagged individual cDNA molecules with unique molecular identifiers. A single record per CDR3 protein comes from TCRdb applying MiXCR to the 5' RACE reads. The repertoire holds around 78,000 distinct CDR3 sequences, about 14% seen once, with 3% in the top ten. The CDR3 has 13 residues. V lost 6 bases and J lost 6, with 15 bases in between. Per germline, CDR1 SGHAT and CDR2 FQNNGV. Regarding the study as a whole: The VDJdb matching leaned toward anti-spike CD8 responses and overlooked private and CD4 specificities.

A single count supports this clonotype. The antigen is not known. The sequence was obtained from an adult who was a healthcare worker with PCR-confirmed SARS-CoV-2 infection or an uninfected control (not recorded which). Sequencing was done on a sample of whole blood. The chain is built from TRBV11-2 and TRBJ2-7, with D tentatively TRBD2 (5 bases). The CDR3 sequence is CASRQARSGEQYF. The CDR3 DNA follows: TGTGCCAGCAGACAAGCCAGGAGCGGCGAGCAGTACTTC.